A single sample gave rise to the 7 T cell receptor beta chains below, sequenced in a study of blood T cell repertoires in COVID-19. Sequenced by immunoSEQ multiplex PCR; TCRdb stores in-frame clones only, minus some. This table holds roughly 290,000 clones, approximately 86% found once. The sequenced material came from peripheral blood. These receptors originate from a woman in her fifties or sixties with active or convalescent COVID-19.

The chain carries TRBV14 and TRBJ2-7; the match to TRBD2 covers 7 bases. The trim removed 3 bases at V and 0 bases at J, leaving 11 bases unmatched. Germline V CDR1 and CDR2: SGHDN, FVKESK. The CDR3 has 17 residues. CDR3 bases: TGTGCCAGCAGCCAGTCGGGGGGACGTCCAGTCTCCTACGAGCAGTACTTC. This encodes CASSQSGGRPVSYEQYF. Supplemented by reference TRBV14 and TRBJ2-7, the full variable domain reads EAGVTQFPSHSVIEKGQTVTLRCDPISGHDNLYWYRRVMGKEIKFLLHFVKESKQDESGMPNNRFLAERTGGTYSTLKVQPAELEDSGVYFCASSQSGGRPVSYEQYFGPGTRLTVT.

V usage is TRBV30 and J usage is TRBJ2-1, with a tentative D call TRBD2 (6 bases). The V end lost 8 bases, the J end lost 5 bases, and 19 bases lay between the germline ends. The germline CDR1 and CDR2 sequences are GTSNPN and SVGIG (reference sequence). The length of the CDR3 is 14 residues. In DNA, the CDR3 is TGTGCCCGAAGTGGAGGGCCGTCCCACAATGAGCAGTTCTTC. Its protein product is CARSGGPSHNEQFF.

CDR3 amino acids: CASNVGGTLYNEQFF. CDR3 sequence (DNA): TGTGCCAGCAACGTGGGCGGGACCCTTTACAATGAGCAGTTCTTC. This chain uses TRBV9 with TRBJ2-1, with D possibly TRBD2 on 6 matching bases. The V end lost 6 bases, the J end lost 4 bases, and 17 bases lay between the germline ends. This CDR3 is 15 amino acids long. Germline assignment: CDR1 SGDLS and CDR2 YYNGEE.

V gene TRBV28 combines with J gene TRBJ1-2; D remains ambiguous. The CDR3 runs 13 residues. The V end was cut by 6 bases, the J end by 2 bases, with 10 bases between. Germline V gene sequence: CDR1 MDHEN, CDR2 SYDVKM. This CDR3 reads CASSQYANYGYTF. The CDR3, as DNA: TGTGCCAGCAGCCAGTATGCCAACTATGGCTACACCTTC.

The V call is TRBV7-8, the J call TRBJ2-1, with D possibly TRBD2 on 6 matching bases. Germline loops: CDR1 SGHVS, CDR2 FQNEAQ. Trimming removed 1 base from V and 0 bases from J, with 16 bases in between. CDR3 length equals 18 residues. The CDR3 coding sequence is TGTGCCAGCAGCTTAGTCCGGGGCGGGAATAGCTCCTACAATGAGCAGTTCTTC. Encoded protein: CASSLVRGGNSSYNEQFF.

In this sample, this clone turned up once. This chain connects TRBV15 to TRBJ2-5; 12 bases are shared with TRBD2. The V gene's germline CDR1 is LNHNV and CDR2 YYDKDF (reference sequence). V lost 5 bases to trimming and J lost 3 bases; unmatched junction nucleotides: 4. This CDR3 has 15 residues. CDR3 DNA sequence: TGTGCCACCAGCCCCCGGACTAGCGGGGAAGAGACCCAGTACTTC. This translates into CATSPRTSGEETQYF.

This clone was detected ten times or more. The rearrangement joins TRBV3-1 (or the pseudogene TRBV3-2) to TRBJ2-1, with unresolved D. The ends were cut back, 0 bases at V and 6 bases at J, with 9 bases in the middle. CDR1 and CDR2 (germline): LGHDT, YNNKEL (reference sequence). This CDR3 is 14 amino acids long. The CDR3 reads CASSQEGVANEQFF. CDR3 DNA sequence: TGTGCCAGCAGCCAAGAAGGAGTTGCCAATGAGCAGTTCTTC.